These 2 T cell receptor beta chains were all obtained from the same sample, sequenced in a study of cytomegalovirus exposure and HLA in healthy donors. The PCR employed 60 Vbeta primers together with 13 Jbeta primers. The protocol was immunoSEQ multiplex PCR, while the TCRdb copy is restricted to in-frame clones and leaves out a portion. The table lists fewer than 100,000 clones, around 82% of them singletons. Sequenced input: PBMCs. The receptors were gathered from a male donor in good health and CMV-seronegative.

The chain is built from TRBV27 and TRBJ2-3, with a possible D match to TRBD2 (5 bases). Trimming took 6 bases from V and 7 from J, leaving 11 bases between them. The CDR3 covers 12 residues. Germline V lookup: CDR1 MNHEY, CDR2 SMNVEV (reference sequence). As DNA, the CDR3 is TGTGCCAGCAGCAGTCTCGGGAATACGCAGTATTTT. Encoded protein: CASSSLGNTQYF.

The V gene is TRBV11-3, the J gene TRBJ2-7, with D perhaps TRBD2 (5 bases). V was trimmed by 1 base and J by 5 bases, leaving 9 bases between them. Germline V gives CDR1 SGHNT, CDR2 YENEEA. The CDR3 contains 13 residues. CDR3 residues: CASSLGTANEQYF. In DNA form, the CDR3 reads TGTGCCAGCAGCTTAGGGACTGCAAACGAGCAGTACTTC.